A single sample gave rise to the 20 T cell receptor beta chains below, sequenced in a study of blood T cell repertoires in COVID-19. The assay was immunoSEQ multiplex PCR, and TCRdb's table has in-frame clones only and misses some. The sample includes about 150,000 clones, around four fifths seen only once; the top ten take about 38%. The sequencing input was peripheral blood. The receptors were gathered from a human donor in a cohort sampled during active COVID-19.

The CDR3 protein is CATSKVGVETQYF. CDR3 nucleotide sequence: TGTGCCACCAGCAAAGTGGGCGTAGAGACCCAGTACTTC. The gene calls are TRBV15 and TRBJ2-5; D is ambiguous. V was trimmed by 4 bases and J by 4 bases, leaving 10 bases between them. CDR1 and CDR2 (germline): LNHNV, YYDKDF (reference sequence). The CDR3 sequence is 13 residues long.

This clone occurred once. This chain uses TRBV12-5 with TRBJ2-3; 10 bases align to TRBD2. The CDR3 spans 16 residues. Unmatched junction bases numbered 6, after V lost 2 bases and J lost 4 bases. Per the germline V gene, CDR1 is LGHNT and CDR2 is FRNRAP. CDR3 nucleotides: TGTGCTAGTGGTTTGAGCGGGGGGGCCGGCTCAGATACGCAGTATTTT. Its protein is CASGLSGGAGSDTQYF.

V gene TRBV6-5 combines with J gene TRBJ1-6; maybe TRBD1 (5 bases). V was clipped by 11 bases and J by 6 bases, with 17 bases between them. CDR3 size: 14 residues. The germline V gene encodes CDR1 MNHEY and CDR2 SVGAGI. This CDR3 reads CASVRGGGNSPLHF. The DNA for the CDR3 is TGTGCCTCGGTGCGGGGGGGAGGTAATTCACCCCTCCACTTT.

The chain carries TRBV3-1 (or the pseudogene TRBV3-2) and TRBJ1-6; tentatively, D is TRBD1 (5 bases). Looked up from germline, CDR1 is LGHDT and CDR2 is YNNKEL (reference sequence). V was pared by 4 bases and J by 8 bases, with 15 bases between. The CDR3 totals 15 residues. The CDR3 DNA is TGTGCCAGCAGCCCCCGGGGACCGGGGGATTCACCCCTCCACTTT. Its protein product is CASSPRGPGDSPLHF.

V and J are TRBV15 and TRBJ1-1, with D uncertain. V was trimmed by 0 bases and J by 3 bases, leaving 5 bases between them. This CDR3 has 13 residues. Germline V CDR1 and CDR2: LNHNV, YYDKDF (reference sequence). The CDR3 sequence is CATSRDLYTEAFF. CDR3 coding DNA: TGTGCCACCAGCAGAGATCTTTACACTGAAGCTTTCTTT. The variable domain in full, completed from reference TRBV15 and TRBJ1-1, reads DAMVIQNPRYQVTQFGKPVTLSCSQTLNHNVMYWYQQKSSQAPKLLFHYYDKDFNNEADTPDNFQSRRPNTSFCFLDIRSPGLGDTAMYLCATSRDLYTEAFFGQGTRLTVV.

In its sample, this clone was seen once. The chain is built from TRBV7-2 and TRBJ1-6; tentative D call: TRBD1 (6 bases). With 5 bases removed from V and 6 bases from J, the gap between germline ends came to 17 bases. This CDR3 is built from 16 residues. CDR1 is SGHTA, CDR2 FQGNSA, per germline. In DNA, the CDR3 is TGTGCCAGCAGCCCCCCCACAGGGACGGGTAATTCACCCCTCCACTTT. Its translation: CASSPPTGTGNSPLHF. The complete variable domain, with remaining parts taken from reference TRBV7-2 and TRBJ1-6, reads GAGVSQSPSNKVTEKGKDVELRCDPISGHTALYWYRQSLGQGLEFLIYFQGNSAPDKSGLPSDRFSAERTGGSVSTLTIQRTQQEDSAVYLCASSPPTGTGNSPLHFGNGTRLTVT.

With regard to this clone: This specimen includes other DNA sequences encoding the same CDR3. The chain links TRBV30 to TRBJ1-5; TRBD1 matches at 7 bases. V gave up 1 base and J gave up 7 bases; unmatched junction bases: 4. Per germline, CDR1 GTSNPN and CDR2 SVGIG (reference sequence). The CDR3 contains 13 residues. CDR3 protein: CAWSGGGGQPQHF. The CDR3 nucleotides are TGTGCCTGGAGTGGAGGGGGCGGACAGCCCCAGCATTTT.

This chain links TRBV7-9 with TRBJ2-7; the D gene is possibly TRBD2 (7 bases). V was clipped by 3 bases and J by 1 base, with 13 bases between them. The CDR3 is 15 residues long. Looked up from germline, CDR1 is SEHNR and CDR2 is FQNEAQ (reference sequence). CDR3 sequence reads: CASSFRGGESYEQYF. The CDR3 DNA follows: TGTGCCAGCAGCTTTCGCGGGGGCGAATCCTACGAGCAGTACTTC.

This chain's CDR3 is CAPGGLETQYF. The CDR3 nucleotides are TGTGCCCCCGGGGGGCTAGAGACCCAGTACTTC. This chain connects TRBV3-1 (or the pseudogene TRBV3-2) to TRBJ2-5, with D possibly TRBD2 on 7 matching bases. Per germline, CDR1 LGHDT and CDR2 YNNKEL (reference sequence). Trimming pared 11 bases from V and 4 bases from J, leaving 11 bases between. The CDR3 spans 11 residues.

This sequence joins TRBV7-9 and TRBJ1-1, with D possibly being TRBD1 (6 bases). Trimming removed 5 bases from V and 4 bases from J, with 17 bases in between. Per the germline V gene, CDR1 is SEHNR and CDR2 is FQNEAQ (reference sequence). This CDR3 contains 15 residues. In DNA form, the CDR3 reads TGTGCCAGCAGCCTCGGGGGGGGGCACGGCACTGAAGCTTTCTTT. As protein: CASSLGGGHGTEAFF.

CDR3 protein: CASSSPRETQYF. The CDR3 bases are TGTGCCAGCAGTTCCCCTCGAGAGACCCAGTACTTC. This sequence joins TRBV27 and TRBJ2-5; D uncertain. Germline CDR1 reads MNHEY; CDR2 reads SMNVEV (reference sequence). The V gene lost 4 bases and the J gene lost 4 bases, with 7 bases spanning the gap. The CDR3 extends over 12 amino acids.

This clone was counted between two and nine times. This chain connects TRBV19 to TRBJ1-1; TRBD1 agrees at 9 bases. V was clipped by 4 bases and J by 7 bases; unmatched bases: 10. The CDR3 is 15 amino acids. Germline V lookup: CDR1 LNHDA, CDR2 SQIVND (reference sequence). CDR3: CASSSPRDRANEAFF. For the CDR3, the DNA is TGTGCCAGTAGTAGCCCCCGGGACAGGGCGAATGAAGCTTTCTTT.

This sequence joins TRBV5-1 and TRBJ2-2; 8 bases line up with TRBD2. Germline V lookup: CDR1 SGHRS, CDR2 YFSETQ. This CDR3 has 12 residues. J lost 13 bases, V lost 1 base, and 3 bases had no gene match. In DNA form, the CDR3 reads TGCGCCAGCAGCTTGCTGGCGGGAGGGCTGTTTTTT. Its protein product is CASSLLAGGLFF.

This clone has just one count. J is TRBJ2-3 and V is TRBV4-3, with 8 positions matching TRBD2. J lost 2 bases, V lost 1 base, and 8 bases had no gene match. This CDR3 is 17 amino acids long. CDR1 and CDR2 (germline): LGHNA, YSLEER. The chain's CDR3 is CASSQGGAGEFTDTQYF. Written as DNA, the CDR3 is TGCGCCAGCAGCCAAGGGGGAGCGGGGGAGTTCACAGATACGCAGTATTTT.

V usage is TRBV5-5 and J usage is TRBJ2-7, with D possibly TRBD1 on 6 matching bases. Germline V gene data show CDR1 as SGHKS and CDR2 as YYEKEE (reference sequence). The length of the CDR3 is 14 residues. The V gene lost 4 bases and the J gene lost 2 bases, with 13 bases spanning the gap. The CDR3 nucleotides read TGTGCCAGCAGCCCACAGGGTAACGCCTACGAGCAGTACTTC. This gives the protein CASSPQGNAYEQYF. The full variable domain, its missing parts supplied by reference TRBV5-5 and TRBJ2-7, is DAGVTQSPTHLIKTRGQQVTLRCSPISGHKSVSWYQQVLGQGPQFIFQYYEKEERGRGNFPDRFSARQFPNYSSELNVNALLLGDSALYLCASSPQGNAYEQYFGPGTRLTVT.

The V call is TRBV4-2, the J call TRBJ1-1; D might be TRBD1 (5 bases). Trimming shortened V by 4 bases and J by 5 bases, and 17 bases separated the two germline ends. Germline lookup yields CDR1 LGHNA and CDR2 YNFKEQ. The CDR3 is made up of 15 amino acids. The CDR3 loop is CASSPRWGDGTEAFF. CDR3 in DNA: TGTGCCAGCAGCCCACGCTGGGGGGATGGGACTGAAGCTTTCTTT.

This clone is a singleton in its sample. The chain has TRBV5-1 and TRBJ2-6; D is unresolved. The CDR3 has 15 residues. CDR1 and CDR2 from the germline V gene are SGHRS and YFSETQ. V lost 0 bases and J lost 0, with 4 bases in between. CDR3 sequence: CASSLERSGANVLTF. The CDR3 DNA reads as TGCGCCAGCAGCTTGGAGCGCTCTGGGGCCAACGTCCTGACTTTC.

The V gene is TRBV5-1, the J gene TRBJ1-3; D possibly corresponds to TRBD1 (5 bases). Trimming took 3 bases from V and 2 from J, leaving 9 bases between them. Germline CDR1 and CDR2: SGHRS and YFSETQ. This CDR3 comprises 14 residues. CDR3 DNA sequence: TGCGCCAGCAGCTCCAAGGGGCCTGGAAACACCATATATTTT. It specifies CASSSKGPGNTIYF.

The CDR3 nucleotides are TGTGCCAGCAGCTTCACAGGTGGTCAACCTCTCCACTTT. Amino acid sequence: CASSFTGGQPLHF. The chain uses TRBV12-3 or TRBV12-4 and TRBJ1-6, with D maybe TRBD1 (5 bases). Trimming cost V 6 bases and J 16 bases, with 19 bases left between them. The CDR3 is 13 residues long.

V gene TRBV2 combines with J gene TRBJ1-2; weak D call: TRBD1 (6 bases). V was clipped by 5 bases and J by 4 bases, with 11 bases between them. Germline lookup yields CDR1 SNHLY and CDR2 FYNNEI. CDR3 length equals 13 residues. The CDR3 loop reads CASSRTVSYGYTF. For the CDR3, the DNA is TGTGCCAGCAGTCGGACAGTGAGCTATGGCTACACCTTC.